Sequencing of this T cell receptor beta chain was carried out in a study of blood T cell repertoires in COVID-19. Overall study: The United States, Italy and Spain provided the acute and convalescent COVID-19 samples. PBMCs, B-cell-depleted T cells, or T cells provided the cDNA or gDNA that made up the material.

Per the authors' pipeline: Amplification of reference gene primers provided the estimated nucleated cell counts. The table came from immunoSEQ multiplex PCR; TCRdb's copy has only in-frame clones and leaves some out. That table furnishes V, J and clone size, whereas the DNA furnished D and trimming. The table includes about 69,000 clones, approximately 75% detected once. This clone was seen a few times. The junction shows a germline mismatch at one end, possibly a read error. The CDR3 has 16 amino acids. The germline gives CDR1 SSHAT, CDR2 FNYEAQ (reference sequence). The sample comprised peripheral blood. The chain employs TRBV7-7 and TRBJ2-5; 7 bases are a match to TRBD2. The clonotype originates from a human donor in a cohort sampled during active COVID-19. CDR3 bases: TGTGCTAGCAGCTTAGCCAGTGGGAGGGTTCAAGAGACCCAGTACTTC. This codes for CASSLASGRVQETQYF.